The present T cell receptor (beta chain) was sequenced within a study of cytomegalovirus exposure and HLA in healthy donors. Germline V gives CDR1 GTSNPN, CDR2 SVGIG (reference sequence). V was trimmed by 1 base and J by 4 bases, leaving 6 bases between them. This CDR3 has 12 amino acids. This PCR relied on a set of 60 Vbeta primers and 13 Jbeta primers. Assay: immunoSEQ multiplex PCR; the TCRdb copy retains only in-frame clones and omits some. The table has 100,000 to 150,000 clones, under 85% seen once; the top ten hold roughly 9%. The receptor was isolated from a woman aged 45 to 65 in good health and CMV-seropositive. The rearrangement joins TRBV30 to TRBJ2-3; D gene unclear. Sequences were obtained from PBMCs. CDR3 DNA: TGTGCCTGGAGTGGGGCCCCAGATACGCAGTATTTT. Protein sequence: CAWSGAPDTQYF.